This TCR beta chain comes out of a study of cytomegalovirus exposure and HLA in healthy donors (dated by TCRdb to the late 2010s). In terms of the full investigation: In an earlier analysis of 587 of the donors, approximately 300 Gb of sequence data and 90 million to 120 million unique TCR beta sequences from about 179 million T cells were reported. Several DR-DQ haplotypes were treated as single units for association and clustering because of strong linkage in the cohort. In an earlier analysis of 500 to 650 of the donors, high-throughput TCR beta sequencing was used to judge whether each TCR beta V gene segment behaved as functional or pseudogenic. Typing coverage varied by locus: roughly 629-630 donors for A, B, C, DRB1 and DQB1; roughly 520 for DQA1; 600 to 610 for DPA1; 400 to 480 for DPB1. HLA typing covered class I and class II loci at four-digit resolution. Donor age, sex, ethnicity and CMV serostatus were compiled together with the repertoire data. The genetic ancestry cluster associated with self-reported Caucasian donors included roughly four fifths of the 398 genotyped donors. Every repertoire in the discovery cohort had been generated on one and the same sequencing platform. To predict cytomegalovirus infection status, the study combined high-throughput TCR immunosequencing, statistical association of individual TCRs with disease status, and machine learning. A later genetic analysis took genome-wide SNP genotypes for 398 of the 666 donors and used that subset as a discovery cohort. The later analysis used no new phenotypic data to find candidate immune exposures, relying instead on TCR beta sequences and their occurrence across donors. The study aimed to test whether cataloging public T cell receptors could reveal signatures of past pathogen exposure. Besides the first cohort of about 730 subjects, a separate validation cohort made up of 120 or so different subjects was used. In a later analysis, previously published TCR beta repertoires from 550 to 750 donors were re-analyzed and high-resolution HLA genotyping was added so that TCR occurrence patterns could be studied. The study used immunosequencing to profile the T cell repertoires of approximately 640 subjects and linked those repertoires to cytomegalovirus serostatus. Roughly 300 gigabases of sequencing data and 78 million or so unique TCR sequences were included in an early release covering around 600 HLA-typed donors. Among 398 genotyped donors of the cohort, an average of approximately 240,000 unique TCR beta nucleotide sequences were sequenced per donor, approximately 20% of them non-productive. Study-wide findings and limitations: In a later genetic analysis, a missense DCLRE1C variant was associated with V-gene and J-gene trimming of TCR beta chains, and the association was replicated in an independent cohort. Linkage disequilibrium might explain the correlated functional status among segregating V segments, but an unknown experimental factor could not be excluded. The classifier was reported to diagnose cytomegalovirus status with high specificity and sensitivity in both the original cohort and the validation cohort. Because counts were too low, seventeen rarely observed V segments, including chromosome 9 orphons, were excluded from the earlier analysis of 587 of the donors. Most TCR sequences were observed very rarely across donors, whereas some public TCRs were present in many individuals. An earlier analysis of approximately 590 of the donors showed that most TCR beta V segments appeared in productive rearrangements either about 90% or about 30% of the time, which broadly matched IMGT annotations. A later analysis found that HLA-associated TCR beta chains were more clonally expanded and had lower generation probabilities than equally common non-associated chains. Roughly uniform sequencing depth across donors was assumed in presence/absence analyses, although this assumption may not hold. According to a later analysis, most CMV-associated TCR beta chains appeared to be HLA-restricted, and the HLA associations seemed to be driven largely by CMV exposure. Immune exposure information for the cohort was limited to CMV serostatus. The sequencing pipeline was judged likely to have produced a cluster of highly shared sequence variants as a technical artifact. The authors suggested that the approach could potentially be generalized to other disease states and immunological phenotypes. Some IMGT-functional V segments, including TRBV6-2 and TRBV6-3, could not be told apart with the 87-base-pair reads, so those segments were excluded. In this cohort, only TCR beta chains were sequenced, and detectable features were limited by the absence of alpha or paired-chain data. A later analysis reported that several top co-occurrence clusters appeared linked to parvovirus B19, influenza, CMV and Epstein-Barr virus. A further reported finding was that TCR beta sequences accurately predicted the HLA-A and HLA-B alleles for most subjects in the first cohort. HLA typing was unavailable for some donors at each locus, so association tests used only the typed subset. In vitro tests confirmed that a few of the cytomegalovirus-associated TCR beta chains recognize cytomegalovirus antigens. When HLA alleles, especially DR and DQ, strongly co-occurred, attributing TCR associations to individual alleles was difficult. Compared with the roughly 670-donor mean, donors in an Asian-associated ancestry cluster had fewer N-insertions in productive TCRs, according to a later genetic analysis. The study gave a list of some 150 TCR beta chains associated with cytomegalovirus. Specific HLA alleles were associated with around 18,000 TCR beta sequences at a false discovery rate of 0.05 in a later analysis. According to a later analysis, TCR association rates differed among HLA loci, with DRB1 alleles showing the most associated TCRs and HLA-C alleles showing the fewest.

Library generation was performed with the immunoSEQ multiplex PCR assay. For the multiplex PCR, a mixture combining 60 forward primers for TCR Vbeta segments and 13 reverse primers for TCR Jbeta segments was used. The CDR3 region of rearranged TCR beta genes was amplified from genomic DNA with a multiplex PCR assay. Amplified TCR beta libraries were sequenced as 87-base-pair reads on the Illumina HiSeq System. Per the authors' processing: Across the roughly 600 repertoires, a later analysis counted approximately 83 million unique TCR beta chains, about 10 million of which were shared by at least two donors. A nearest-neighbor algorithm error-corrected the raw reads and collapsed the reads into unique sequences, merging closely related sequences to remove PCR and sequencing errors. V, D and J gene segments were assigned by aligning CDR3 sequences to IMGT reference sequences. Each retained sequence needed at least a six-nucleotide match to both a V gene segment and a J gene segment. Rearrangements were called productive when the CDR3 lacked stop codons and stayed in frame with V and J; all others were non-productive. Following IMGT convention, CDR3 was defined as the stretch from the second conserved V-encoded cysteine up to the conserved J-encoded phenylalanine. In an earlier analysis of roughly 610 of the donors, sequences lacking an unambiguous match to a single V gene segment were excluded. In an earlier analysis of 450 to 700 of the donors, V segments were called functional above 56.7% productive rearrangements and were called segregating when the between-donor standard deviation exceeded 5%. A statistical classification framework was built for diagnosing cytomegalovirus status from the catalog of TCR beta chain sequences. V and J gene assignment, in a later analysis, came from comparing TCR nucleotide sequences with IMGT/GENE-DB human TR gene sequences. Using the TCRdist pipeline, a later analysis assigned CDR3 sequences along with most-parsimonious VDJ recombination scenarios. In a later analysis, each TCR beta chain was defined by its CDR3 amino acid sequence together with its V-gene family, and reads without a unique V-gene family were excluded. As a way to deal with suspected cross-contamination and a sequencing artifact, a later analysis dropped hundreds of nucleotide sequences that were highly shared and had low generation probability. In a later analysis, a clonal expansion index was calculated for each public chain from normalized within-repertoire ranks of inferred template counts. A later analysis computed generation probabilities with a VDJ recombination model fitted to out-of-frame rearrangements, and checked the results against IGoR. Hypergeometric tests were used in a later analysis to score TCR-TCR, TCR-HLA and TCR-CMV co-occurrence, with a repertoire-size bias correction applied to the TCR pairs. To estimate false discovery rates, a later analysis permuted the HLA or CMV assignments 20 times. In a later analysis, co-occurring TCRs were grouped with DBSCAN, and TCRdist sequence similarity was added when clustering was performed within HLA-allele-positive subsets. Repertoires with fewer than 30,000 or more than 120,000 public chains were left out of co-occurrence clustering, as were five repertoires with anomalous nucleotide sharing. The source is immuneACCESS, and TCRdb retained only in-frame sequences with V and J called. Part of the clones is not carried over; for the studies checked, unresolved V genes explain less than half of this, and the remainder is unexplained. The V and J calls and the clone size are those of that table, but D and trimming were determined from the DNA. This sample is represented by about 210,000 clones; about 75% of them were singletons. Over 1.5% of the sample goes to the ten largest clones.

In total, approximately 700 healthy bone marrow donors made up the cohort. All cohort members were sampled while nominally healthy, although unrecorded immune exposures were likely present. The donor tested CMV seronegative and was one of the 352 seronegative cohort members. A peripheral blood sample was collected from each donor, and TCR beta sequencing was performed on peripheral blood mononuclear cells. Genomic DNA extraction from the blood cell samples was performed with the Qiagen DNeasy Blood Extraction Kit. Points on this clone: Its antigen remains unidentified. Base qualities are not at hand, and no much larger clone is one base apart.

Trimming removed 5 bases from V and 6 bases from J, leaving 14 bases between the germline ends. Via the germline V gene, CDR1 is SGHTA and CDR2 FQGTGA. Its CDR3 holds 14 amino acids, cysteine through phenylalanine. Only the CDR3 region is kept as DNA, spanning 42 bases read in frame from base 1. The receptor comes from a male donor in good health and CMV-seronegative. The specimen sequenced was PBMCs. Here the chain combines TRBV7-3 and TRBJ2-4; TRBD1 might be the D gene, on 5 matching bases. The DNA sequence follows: TGTGCCAGCAGCGCTTACCCGACAGTAAACATTCAGTACTTC. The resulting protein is CASSAYPTVNIQYF.